This T cell receptor (beta chain) was recovered during a study of OX40 agonist ivuxolimab in advanced cancers. Whole-study results and caveats: Expansion of clones was among the lowest in partial responders at 0.1-3.0 mg/kg.

Germline V gives CDR1 SGDLS, CDR2 YYNGEE. The length of the CDR3 is 17 residues. Remarks on this clone: Its target is unknown.

Produced via immunoSEQ multiplex PCR; TCRdb's table is partial and in-frame only. Among 20,000 or so clones listed, around 89% were seen once. The chain combines TRBV9 with TRBJ2-5; D not resolved. The J call may be mistaken, given a closer DNA end match to TRBJ2-7. The receptor was derived from an adult with an advanced solid tumor such as melanoma, head and neck, liver or kidney cancer. The specimen was CD4+ or CD8+ T cells sorted from blood, collected in a trial of the OX40 agonist ivuxolimab. Here the CDR3 DNA reads TGTGCCAGCAGCGCCACATTGACCCGACCGTCTCGAGGCGAGCAGTACTTC. Amino acid sequence: CASSATLTRPSRGEQYF.